The clone carrying this TCR beta chain was detected ten times or more. Its antigen remains unknown. TCRdb reanalysed the multiplex PCR reads using MiXCR and keeps one entry per CDR3 protein. The sample records over 250,000 distinct CDR3 sequences, over 25% being singletons. The data were taken from a study of breast tumors, draining lymph nodes, adjacent tissues. V lost 6 bases to trimming and J lost 4 bases; unmatched junction nucleotides: 9. The CDR3 is 14 amino acids. General study results and limits: The data were judged consistent with most tumor T cells coming from lymph node and expanding in tumor. Compared with lymph nodes, tumors were less diverse; compared with nontumor tissue, more. Luminal-like breast cancer showed significantly higher tumor–nontumor repertoire similarity than basal-like.

Axillary draining lymph nodes of breast cancer patients supplied the node samples. This sequence originates from a female donor with breast cancer. Some clones in this sample may be carry-over from other donors' samples. The sequencing input was axillary lymph node tissue. This sequence joins TRBV12-3 or TRBV12-4 and TRBJ2-7, with TRBD2 matching over 7 bases. The CDR3 region has the DNA TGTGCCAGCAGCTCCGGGACTACGAAGTACGAGCAGTACTTC. As protein: CASSSGTTKYEQYF.